The T cell receptor beta chain under discussion was sequenced for a study of identifying expanded T cells in peripheral blood. Using immunoSEQ multiplex PCR, the repertoire was profiled, and TCRdb retains in-frame clones only, with some absent. Of 100,000 or so clones detected, roughly 88% appear once; the ten largest clones hold 11% to 15%. Details on this clone: The target antigen is unknown.

General study points: Variance in clone template counts between roughly two-week samples significantly increased with total template count across all healthy donors.

The V gene's germline CDR1 is SEHNR and CDR2 FQNEAQ (reference sequence). CDR3 length: 13 residues. Trimming removed 3 bases from V and 6 bases from J, with 12 bases in between. This chain links TRBV7-9 with TRBJ2-7, with D perhaps TRBD1 (6 bases). This sequence originates from a person between 18 and 75 years old in good health. The specimen sequenced was blood. The CDR3 sequence: CASSFQQGSEQYF. DNA of the CDR3: TGTGCCAGCAGCTTCCAACAGGGATCCGAGCAGTACTTC.